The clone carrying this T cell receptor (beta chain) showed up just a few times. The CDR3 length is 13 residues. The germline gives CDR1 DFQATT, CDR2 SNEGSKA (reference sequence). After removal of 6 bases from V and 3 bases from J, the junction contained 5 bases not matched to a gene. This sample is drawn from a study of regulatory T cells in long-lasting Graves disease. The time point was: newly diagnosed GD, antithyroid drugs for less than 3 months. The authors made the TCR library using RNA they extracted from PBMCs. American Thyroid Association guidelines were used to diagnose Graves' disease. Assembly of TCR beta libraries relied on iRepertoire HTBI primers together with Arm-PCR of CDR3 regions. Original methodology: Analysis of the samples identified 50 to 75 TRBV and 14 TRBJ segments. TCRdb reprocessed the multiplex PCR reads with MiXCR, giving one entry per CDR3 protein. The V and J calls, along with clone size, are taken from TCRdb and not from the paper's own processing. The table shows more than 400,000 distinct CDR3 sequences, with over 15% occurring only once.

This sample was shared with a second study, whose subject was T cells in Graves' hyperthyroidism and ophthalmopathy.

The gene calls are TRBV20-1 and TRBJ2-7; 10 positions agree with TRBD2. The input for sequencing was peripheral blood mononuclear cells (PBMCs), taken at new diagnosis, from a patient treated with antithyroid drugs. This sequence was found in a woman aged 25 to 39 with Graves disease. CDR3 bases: TGCAGTGCCCAGCGGGAGGGTCTCTACGAGCAGTACTTC. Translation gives CSAQREGLYEQYF.